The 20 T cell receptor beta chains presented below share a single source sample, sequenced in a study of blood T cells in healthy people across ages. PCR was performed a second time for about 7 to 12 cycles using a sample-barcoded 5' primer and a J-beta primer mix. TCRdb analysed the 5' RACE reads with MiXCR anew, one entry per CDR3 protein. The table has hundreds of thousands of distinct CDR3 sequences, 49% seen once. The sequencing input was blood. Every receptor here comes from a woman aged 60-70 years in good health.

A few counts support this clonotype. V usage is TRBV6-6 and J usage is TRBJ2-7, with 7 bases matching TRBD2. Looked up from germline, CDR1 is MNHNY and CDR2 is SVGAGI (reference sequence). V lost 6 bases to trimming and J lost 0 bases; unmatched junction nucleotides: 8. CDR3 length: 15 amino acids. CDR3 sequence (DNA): TGTGCCAGCAGCAACAGGCTAGCGGCCTCCTACGAGCAGTACTTC. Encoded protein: CASSNRLAASYEQYF.

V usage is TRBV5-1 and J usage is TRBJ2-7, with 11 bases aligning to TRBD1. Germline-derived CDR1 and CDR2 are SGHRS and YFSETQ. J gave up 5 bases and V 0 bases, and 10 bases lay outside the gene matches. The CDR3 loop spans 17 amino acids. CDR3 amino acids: CASSLDPMGQGGDEQYF. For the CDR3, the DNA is TGCGCCAGCAGCTTGGACCCCATGGGACAGGGGGGCGACGAGCAGTACTTC.

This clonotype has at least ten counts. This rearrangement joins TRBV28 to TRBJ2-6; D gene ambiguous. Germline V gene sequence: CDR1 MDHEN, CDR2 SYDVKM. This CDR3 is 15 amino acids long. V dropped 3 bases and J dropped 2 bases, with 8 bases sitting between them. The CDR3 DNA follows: TGTGCCAGCAGTTTGCCGTTTACTGGGGCCAACGTCCTGACTTTC. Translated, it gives CASSLPFTGANVLTF. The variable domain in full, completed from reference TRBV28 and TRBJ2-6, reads DVKVTQSSRYLVKRTGEKVFLECVQDMDHENMFWYRQDPGLGLRLIYFSYDVKMKEKGDIPEGYSVSREKKERFSLILESASTNQTSMYLCASSLPFTGANVLTFGAGSRLTVL.

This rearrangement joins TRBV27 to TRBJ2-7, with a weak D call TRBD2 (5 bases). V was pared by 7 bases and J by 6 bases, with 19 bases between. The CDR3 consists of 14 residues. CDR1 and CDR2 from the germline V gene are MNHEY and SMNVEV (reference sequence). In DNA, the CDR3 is TGTGCCAGCACCCCGTCAGGACTCCATATCGAGCAGTACTTC. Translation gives CASTPSGLHIEQYF.

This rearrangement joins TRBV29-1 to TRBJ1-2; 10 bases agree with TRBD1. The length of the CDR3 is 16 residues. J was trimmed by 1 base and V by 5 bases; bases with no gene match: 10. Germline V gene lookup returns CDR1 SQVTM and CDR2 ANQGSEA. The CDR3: CSVRSGWTGGNYGYTF. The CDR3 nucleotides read TGCAGCGTTCGAAGTGGATGGACAGGGGGTAACTATGGCTACACCTTC.

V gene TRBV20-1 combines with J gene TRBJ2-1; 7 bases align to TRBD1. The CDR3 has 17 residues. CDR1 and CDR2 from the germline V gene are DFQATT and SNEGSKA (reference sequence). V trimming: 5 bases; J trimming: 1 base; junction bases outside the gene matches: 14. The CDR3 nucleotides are TGCAGTGCTCAAGAAGGGGGCAGATTTTCGTCCTACAATGAGCAGTTCTTC. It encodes CSAQEGGRFSSYNEQFF.

CDR3 residues: CASSSKGSGAHETQYF. CDR3 nucleotides: TGTGCCAGCAGCTCGAAGGGTAGCGGGGCCCATGAGACCCAGTACTTC. The chain carries TRBV7-2 and TRBJ2-5; 8 bases match TRBD2. Trimming took 4 bases from V and 5 from J; bases not matched to a gene: 12. This CDR3 contains 16 residues. Germline V CDR1 and CDR2: SGHTA, FQGNSA.

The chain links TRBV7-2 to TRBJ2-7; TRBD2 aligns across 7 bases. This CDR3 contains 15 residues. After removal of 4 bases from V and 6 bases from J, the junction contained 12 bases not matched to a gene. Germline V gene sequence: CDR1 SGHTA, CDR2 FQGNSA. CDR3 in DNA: TGTGCCAGCAGCTCGAACGGTCTAGCGGTTTCCGAGCAGTACTTC. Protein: CASSSNGLAVSEQYF.

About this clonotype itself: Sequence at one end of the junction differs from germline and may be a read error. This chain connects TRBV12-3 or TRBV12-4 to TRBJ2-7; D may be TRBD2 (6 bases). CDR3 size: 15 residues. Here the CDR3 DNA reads TGTGTCAGCAGTTTCAGCGGGCCGAACTCCTACGAGCAGTACTTC. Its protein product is CVSSFSGPNSYEQYF.

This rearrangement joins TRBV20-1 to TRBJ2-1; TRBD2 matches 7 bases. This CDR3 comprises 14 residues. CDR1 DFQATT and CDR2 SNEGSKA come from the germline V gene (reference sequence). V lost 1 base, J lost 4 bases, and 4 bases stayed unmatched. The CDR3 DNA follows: TGCAGTGCTAGAGGAGGAGCGGGGTACAATGAGCAGTTCTTC. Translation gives CSARGGAGYNEQFF.

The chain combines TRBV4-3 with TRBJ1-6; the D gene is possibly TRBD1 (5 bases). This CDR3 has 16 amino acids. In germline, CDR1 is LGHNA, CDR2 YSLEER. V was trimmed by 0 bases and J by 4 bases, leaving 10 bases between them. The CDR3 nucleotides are TGCGCCAGCAGCCAAGAAGCACAGGTTTATAATTCACCCCTCCACTTT. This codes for CASSQEAQVYNSPLHF.

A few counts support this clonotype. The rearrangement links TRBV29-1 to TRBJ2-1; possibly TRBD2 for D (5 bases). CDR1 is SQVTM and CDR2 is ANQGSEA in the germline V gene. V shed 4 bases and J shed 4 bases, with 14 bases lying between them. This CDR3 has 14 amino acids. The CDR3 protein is CSVARAERYNEQFF. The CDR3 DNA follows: TGCAGCGTTGCTAGAGCGGAGAGATACAATGAGCAGTTCTTC.

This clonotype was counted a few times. In DNA, the CDR3 is TGTGCCAGCAGTTCTTTCCAAGAGACCCAGTACTTC. As protein: CASSSFQETQYF. The rearrangement joins TRBV28 to TRBJ2-5; no firm D call. Germline V lookup: CDR1 MDHEN, CDR2 SYDVKM. The CDR3 runs to 12 residues. V shed 4 bases and J shed 1 base, with 4 bases lying between them.

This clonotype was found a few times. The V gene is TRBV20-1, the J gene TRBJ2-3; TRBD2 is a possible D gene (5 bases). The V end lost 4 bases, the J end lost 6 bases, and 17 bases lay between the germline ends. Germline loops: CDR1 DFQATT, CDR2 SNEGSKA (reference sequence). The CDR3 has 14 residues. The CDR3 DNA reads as TGCAGTGCTAAGGTCGTCGGGGATTGGGATACGCAGTATTTT. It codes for CSAKVVGDWDTQYF.

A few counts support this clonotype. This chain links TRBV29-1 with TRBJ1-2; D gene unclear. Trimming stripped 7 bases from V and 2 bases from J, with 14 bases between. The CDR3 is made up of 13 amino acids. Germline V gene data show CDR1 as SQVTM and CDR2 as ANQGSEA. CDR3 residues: CSADSTFNYGYTF. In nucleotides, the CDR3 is TGCAGCGCAGACTCTACCTTCAACTATGGCTACACCTTC.

CDR3 protein: CASSVGTGGSNQPQHF. The CDR3 coding sequence is TGTGCCAGCAGTGTTGGGACAGGGGGAAGCAATCAGCCCCAGCATTTT. The chain has TRBV12-3 or TRBV12-4 and TRBJ1-5; 11 positions agree with TRBD1. With V trimmed by 5 bases and J by 1 base, 4 bases remained unmatched. This CDR3 is 16 amino acids long.

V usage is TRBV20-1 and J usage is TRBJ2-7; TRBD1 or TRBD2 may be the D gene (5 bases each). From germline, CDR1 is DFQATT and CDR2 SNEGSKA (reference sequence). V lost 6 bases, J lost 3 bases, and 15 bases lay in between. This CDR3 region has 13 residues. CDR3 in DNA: TGCAGTGCCCCCCCCGGGGCGAGCTACGAGCAGTACTTC. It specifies CSAPPGASYEQYF.

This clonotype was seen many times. In nucleotides, the CDR3 is TGTGCCAGCAGCCGGACTTGGTTCTACGAGCAGTACTTC. Protein product: CASSRTWFYEQYF. This chain joins TRBV28 and TRBJ2-7; TRBD2 is a possible D gene (5 bases). Trimming left V 6 bases short and J 3 bases short, with 12 bases between. This CDR3 is built from 13 residues. In germline, CDR1 is MDHEN, CDR2 SYDVKM.

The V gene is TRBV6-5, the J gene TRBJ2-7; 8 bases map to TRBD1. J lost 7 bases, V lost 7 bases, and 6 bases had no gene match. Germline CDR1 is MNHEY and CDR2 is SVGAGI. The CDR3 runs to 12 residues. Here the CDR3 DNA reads TGTGCCAGCATGGACAGGACAGGGGAGCAGTACTTC. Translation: CASMDRTGEQYF.

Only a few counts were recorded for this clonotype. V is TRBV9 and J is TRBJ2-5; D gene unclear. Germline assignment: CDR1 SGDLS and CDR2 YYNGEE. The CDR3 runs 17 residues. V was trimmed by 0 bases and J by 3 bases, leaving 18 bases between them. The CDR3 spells CASSVGVRSGGEETQYF. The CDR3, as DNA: TGTGCCAGCAGCGTAGGCGTAAGGAGTGGTGGAGAAGAGACCCAGTACTTC.